These 21 T cell receptor beta chains came from one sample sequenced in a study of CD8 T cells in ankylosing spondylitis. A single record per CDR3 protein comes from TCRdb applying MiXCR to the 5' RACE reads. The table has 250,000 to 350,000 distinct CDR3 sequences, around 21% seen once. The sequenced material came from blood, either unsorted or a sorted T cell fraction (not recorded which). The receptors were gathered from a female donor with ankylosing spondylitis or in good health (not recorded which).

The genes are TRBV12-5 and TRBJ2-1; D is uncertain. In germline, CDR1 is LGHNT, CDR2 FRNRAP. V lost 7 bases and J 6 bases, leaving 19 bases between the germline ends. The CDR3 runs to 15 residues. The CDR3 spells CASVQRQETGNEQFF. In DNA form, the CDR3 reads TGTGCTAGTGTGCAGCGACAAGAAACGGGCAATGAGCAGTTCTTC. The full variable domain, in which reference TRBV12-5 and TRBJ2-1 provide the parts outside the CDR3, is DARVTQTPRHKVTEMGQEVTMRCQPILGHNTVFWYRQTMMQGLELLAYFRNRAPLDDSGMPKDRFSAEMPDATLATLKIQPSEPRDSAVYFCASVQRQETGNEQFFGPGTRLTVL.

The chain joins TRBV6-2 or TRBV6-3 to TRBJ2-2, with 11 positions matching TRBD2. This CDR3 comprises 17 residues. Germline V lookup: CDR1 MNHEY, CDR2 SVGEGT. V dropped 5 bases and J dropped 1; count of bases not matched to a gene: 6. CDR3 sequence: CASSQGLAELNTGELFF. DNA for the CDR3: TGTGCCAGCAGTCAGGGACTAGCGGAGCTGAACACCGGGGAGCTGTTTTTT.

The chain has TRBV2 and TRBJ2-5; 10 nucleotides agree with TRBD2. V was clipped by 6 bases and J by 5 bases; unmatched bases: 6. Germline CDR1 reads SNHLY; CDR2 reads FYNNEI. The CDR3 sequence is 14 residues long. The CDR3 DNA follows: TGTGCCAGCAGCCCTAGCGGGAGTACGGAGACCCAGTACTTC. This encodes CASSPSGSTETQYF. The whole variable domain, filled in from reference TRBV2 and TRBJ2-5, reads EPEVTQTPSHQVTQMGQEVILRCVPISNHLYFYWYRQILGQKVEFLVSFYNNEISEKSEIFDDQFSVERPDGSNFTLKIRSTKLEDSAMYFCASSPSGSTETQYFGPGTRLLVL.

The sample holds many counts of this clonotype. The chain joins TRBV20-1 to TRBJ2-7, with 10 nucleotides matching TRBD2. This CDR3 has 12 residues. The J segment lost 5 bases and the V segment lost 8 bases, leaving 6 bases of the junction unmatched. Germline V gene data show CDR1 as DFQATT and CDR2 as SNEGSKA (reference sequence). The CDR3 reads CSFGTSEDEQYF. The CDR3 coding sequence is TGCAGTTTTGGGACTAGCGAGGACGAGCAGTACTTC.

This clonotype was seen more than once but under ten times. The gene calls are TRBV24-1 and TRBJ2-1; D is perhaps TRBD1 (6 bases). In germline, CDR1 is KGHDR, CDR2 SFDVKD. The CDR3 is 11 amino acids. Trimming left V 9 bases short and J 8 bases short, with 10 bases between. The CDR3 bases are TGTGCCACCGGAGAGGGGGATGAGCAGTTCTTC. This codes for CATGEGDEQFF.

This clonotype has only a few counts. V gene TRBV12-3 or TRBV12-4 combines with J gene TRBJ2-2, with no clear D. Between the trimmed V and J ends, which lost 4 bases and 6 bases, there was a span of 12 bases. The CDR3 runs to 14 residues. CDR3 coding DNA: TGTGCCAGCAGTTCGCTGGGATCCGCCGGGGAGCTGTTTTTT. Translated, it gives CASSSLGSAGELFF.

This clonotype was seen repeatedly, ten times or more. This rearrangement joins TRBV5-1 to TRBJ1-1; D gene ambiguous. V was cut by 2 bases and J by 2 bases, with 7 bases left in between. Germline V gene lookup returns CDR1 SGHRS and CDR2 YFSETQ. This CDR3 spans 13 amino acids. The chain's CDR3 is CASSFGPNTEAFF. The DNA of the CDR3 is TGCGCCAGCAGCTTCGGCCCCAACACTGAAGCTTTCTTT.

The V and J genes are TRBV6-1 and TRBJ2-1, with 11 positions matching TRBD1. The CDR3 contains 16 residues. CDR1 is MNHNS and CDR2 is SASEGT in the germline V gene. J gave up 6 bases and V 8 bases, and 12 bases lay outside the gene matches. The CDR3: CASLRPRGQGGNEQFF. DNA for the CDR3: TGTGCCAGCCTACGGCCCAGGGGACAGGGGGGCAATGAGCAGTTCTTC.

J is TRBJ2-7 and V is TRBV15; D may be TRBD1 or TRBD2 (5 bases each). The CDR3 is 15 residues long. CDR1 is LNHNV and CDR2 is YYDKDF in the germline V gene (reference sequence). V was trimmed by 1 base and J by 2 bases, leaving 12 bases between them. The CDR3 DNA reads as TGTGCCACCAGCAGAGGGGGAGAGGGACCCTACGAGCAGTACTTC. Its protein is CATSRGGEGPYEQYF.

The V and J genes are TRBV7-2 and TRBJ2-2; D remains ambiguous. CDR1 and CDR2 from the germline V gene are SGHTA and FQGNSA. Trimming took 2 bases from V and 3 from J, leaving 13 bases between them. The CDR3 sequence is 16 residues long. In nucleotides, the CDR3 is TGTGCCAGCAGCTTAAGCGCCCTGGTCGACACCGGGGAGCTGTTTTTT. It encodes CASSLSALVDTGELFF.

This clonotype was observed at least ten times. The chain is built from TRBV27 and TRBJ2-1; D is possibly TRBD2 (6 bases). CDR3 length: 14 residues. Germline V gene sequence: CDR1 MNHEY, CDR2 SMNVEV (reference sequence). The V gene lost 8 bases and the J gene lost 3 bases, with 14 bases spanning the gap. CDR3 sequence (DNA): TGTGCCAGCTGCCGGGACTCGAACTACAATGAGCAGTTCTTC. This encodes CASCRDSNYNEQFF.

The CDR3 nucleotides are TGTGCCAGCAGATCAACCGGGACTAGCGGTAATGAGCAGTTCTTC. It encodes CASRSTGTSGNEQFF. The chain links TRBV7-6 to TRBJ2-1, with 11 positions matching TRBD2. In germline, CDR1 is SGHVS, CDR2 FNYEAQ. V gave up 6 bases and J gave up 7 bases; unmatched junction bases: 8. The CDR3 is 15 residues long.

The CDR3 here is CSASPELAGNNEQFF. Here the CDR3 DNA reads TGCAGTGCTAGCCCCGAACTAGCGGGGAACAATGAGCAGTTCTTC. The J gene is TRBJ2-1, the V gene TRBV20-1; 10 nucleotides line up with TRBD2. V trimming: 3 bases; J trimming: 5 bases; junction bases outside the gene matches: 7. Germline V gene sequence: CDR1 DFQATT, CDR2 SNEGSKA (reference sequence). This CDR3 spans 15 amino acids.

CDR3: CASSTSQGTNEKLFF. DNA of the CDR3: TGTGCCAGCAGCACCTCACAGGGAACTAATGAAAAACTGTTTTTT. The chain employs TRBV7-2 and TRBJ1-4; D perhaps matches TRBD1 (6 bases). The length of the CDR3 is 15 residues. V was cut by 5 bases and J by 1 base, with 11 bases left in between. Germline-derived CDR1 and CDR2 are SGHTA and FQGNSA.

DNA of the CDR3: TGCGCCAGCAGCCTTATAGCGGGAGATCGAGCCGGGGAGCTGTTTTTT. Its protein product is CASSLIAGDRAGELFF. The chain links TRBV5-1 to TRBJ2-2; 9 positions agree with TRBD2. J gave up 6 bases and V 4 bases, and 10 bases lay outside the gene matches. The CDR3 has 16 residues. Germline-derived CDR1 and CDR2 are SGHRS and YFSETQ.

In its sample, this clonotype was seen a few times. The chain links TRBV20-1 to TRBJ2-1; TRBD2 matches at 8 bases. This CDR3 contains 14 residues. Germline V gene sequence: CDR1 DFQATT, CDR2 SNEGSKA (reference sequence). The V segment lost 1 base and the J segment 4 bases; nucleotides outside the gene matches: 3. In DNA, the CDR3 is TGCAGTGCTAGAGGGAGACTAGCGTACAATGAGCAGTTCTTC. It translates to CSARGRLAYNEQFF.

This chain joins TRBV30 and TRBJ2-5; possibly TRBD1 or TRBD2 for D (5 bases each). V dropped 4 bases and J dropped 5 bases, with 14 bases sitting between them. Germline V gene data show CDR1 as GTSNPN and CDR2 as SVGIG (reference sequence). CDR3 length: 13 residues. CDR3 residues: CAWTGTTRETQYF. CDR3 nucleotides: TGTGCCTGGACCGGGACCACGAGGGAGACCCAGTACTTC. Complete variable domain (other parts from reference TRBV30 and TRBJ2-5): SQTIHQWPATLVQPVGSPLSLECTVEGTSNPNLYWYRQAAGRGLQLLFYSVGIGQISSEVPQNLSASRPQDRQFILSSKKLLLSDSGFYLCAWTGTTRETQYFGPGTRLLVL.

This clonotype was observed a few times. V and J are TRBV7-8 and TRBJ1-5; D ambiguous. The CDR3 has 12 amino acids. Germline V gives CDR1 SGHVS, CDR2 FQNEAQ. Trimming shortened V by 1 base and J by 6 bases, and 4 bases separated the two germline ends. The CDR3 DNA reads as TGTGCCAGCAGCTTAGGGCTTCAGCCCCAGCATTTT. It yields the protein CASSLGLQPQHF.

The V call is TRBV6-1, the J call TRBJ2-7; D possibly matches TRBD1 or TRBD2 (6 bases each). The V end lost 7 bases, the J end lost 7 bases, and 20 bases lay between the germline ends. Germline V CDR1 and CDR2: MNHNS, SASEGT. The CDR3 spans 14 residues. DNA for the CDR3: TGTGCCAGCACCCTCGATTGGGGGGCTGGGGAGCAGTACTTC. Protein product: CASTLDWGAGEQYF.

This clonotype was counted at least ten times. The rearrangement joins TRBV20-1 to TRBJ2-1, with 7 positions matching TRBD2. The germline V gene encodes CDR1 DFQATT and CDR2 SNEGSKA (reference sequence). The V and J ends lost 3 bases and 0 bases, in that order; junction bases with no gene match: 2. There are 14 residues in the CDR3. CDR3 residues: CSARTSRSYNEQFF. CDR3 nucleotides: TGCAGTGCTAGGACTAGCCGCTCCTACAATGAGCAGTTCTTC.

There are a few counts of this clonotype. The chain recombines TRBV6-5 with TRBJ2-2; TRBD2 matches at 9 bases. The length of the CDR3 is 16 residues. CDR1 is MNHEY and CDR2 is SVGAGI in the germline V gene. Trimming at V came to 2 bases and at J to 2 bases, leaving 3 bases not matched to a gene. The CDR3 bases are TGTGCCAGCAGTTACCTAGCGGGGACAAACACCGGGGAGCTGTTTTTT. It specifies CASSYLAGTNTGELFF.